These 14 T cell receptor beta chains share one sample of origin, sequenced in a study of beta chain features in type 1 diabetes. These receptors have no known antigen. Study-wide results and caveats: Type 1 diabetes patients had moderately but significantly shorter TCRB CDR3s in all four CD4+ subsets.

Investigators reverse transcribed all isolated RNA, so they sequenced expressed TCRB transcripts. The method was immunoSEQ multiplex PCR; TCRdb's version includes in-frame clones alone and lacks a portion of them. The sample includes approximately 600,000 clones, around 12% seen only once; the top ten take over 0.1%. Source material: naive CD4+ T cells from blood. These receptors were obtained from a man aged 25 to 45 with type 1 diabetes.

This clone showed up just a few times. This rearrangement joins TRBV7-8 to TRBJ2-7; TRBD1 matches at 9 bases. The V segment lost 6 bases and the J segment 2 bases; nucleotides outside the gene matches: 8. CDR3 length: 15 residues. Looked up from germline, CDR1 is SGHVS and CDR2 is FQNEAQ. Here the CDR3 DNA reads TGTGCCAGCAGGGAGATGGGACAGGGACCCTACGAGCAGTACTTC. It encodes CASREMGQGPYEQYF.

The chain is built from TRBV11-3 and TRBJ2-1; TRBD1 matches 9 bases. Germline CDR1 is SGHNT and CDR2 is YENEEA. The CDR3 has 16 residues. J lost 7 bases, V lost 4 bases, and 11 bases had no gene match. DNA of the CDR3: TGTGCCAGCAGCTCCCTGACGGGACAGGGTGGAAATGAGCAGTTCTTC. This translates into CASSSLTGQGGNEQFF. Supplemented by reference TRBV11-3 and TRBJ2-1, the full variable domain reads EAGVVQSPRYKIIEKKQPVAFWCNPISGHNTLYWYLQNLGQGPELLIRYENEEAVDDSQLPKDRFSAERLKGVDSTLKIQPAELGDSAVYLCASSSLTGQGGNEQFFGPGTRLTVL.

The DNA for the CDR3 is TGTGCCAGCAGTGCAGGGGTTGGGGGCTACACCTTC. Its protein is CASSAGVGGYTF. This chain joins TRBV25-1 and TRBJ1-2; D is perhaps TRBD1 (6 bases). The CDR3 totals 12 residues. V was trimmed by 4 bases and J by 8 bases, leaving 11 bases between them. Germline V gene lookup returns CDR1 MGHDK and CDR2 SYGVNS.

The CDR3 is CASSQDLQDTEAFF. The CDR3 region has the DNA TGTGCCAGCAGCCAAGATCTACAGGATACCGAAGCTTTCTTT. V usage is TRBV4-2 and J usage is TRBJ1-1; TRBD1 is a possible D gene (5 bases). This CDR3 is built from 14 residues. Germline loops: CDR1 LGHNA, CDR2 YNFKEQ. V dropped 0 bases and J dropped 8 bases, with 13 bases sitting between them.

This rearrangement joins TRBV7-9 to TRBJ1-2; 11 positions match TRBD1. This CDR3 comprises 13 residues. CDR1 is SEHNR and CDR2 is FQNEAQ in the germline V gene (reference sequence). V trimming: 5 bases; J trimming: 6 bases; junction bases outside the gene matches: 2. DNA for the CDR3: TGTGCCAGCAGCCAGGGACAGGGGGATGGCTACACCTTC. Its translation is CASSQGQGDGYTF.

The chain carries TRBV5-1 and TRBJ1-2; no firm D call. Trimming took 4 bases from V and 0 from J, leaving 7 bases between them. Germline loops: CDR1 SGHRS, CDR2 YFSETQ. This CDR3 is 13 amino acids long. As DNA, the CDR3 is TGCGCCAGCAGCCCGGGATCTAACTATGGCTACACCTTC. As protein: CASSPGSNYGYTF.

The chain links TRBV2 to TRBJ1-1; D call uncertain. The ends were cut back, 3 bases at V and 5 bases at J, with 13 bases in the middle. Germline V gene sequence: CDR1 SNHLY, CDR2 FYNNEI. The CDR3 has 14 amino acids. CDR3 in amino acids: CASSETHPRTEAFF. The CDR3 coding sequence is TGTGCCAGCAGTGAGACTCACCCGAGGACTGAAGCTTTCTTT.

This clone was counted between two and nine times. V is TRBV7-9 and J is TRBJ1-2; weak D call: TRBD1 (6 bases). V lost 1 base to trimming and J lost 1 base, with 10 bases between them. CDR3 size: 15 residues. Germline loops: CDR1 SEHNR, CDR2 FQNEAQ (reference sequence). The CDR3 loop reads CASSLGAGDNYGYTF. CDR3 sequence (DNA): TGTGCCAGCAGCTTAGGCGCAGGGGATAACTATGGCTACACCTTC.

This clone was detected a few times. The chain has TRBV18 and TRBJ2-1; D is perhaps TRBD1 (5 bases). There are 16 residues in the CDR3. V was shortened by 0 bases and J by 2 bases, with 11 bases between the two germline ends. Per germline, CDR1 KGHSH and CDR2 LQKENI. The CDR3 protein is CASSPPATVTYNEQFF. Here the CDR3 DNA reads TGTGCCAGCTCACCACCGGCGACAGTGACCTACAATGAGCAGTTCTTC. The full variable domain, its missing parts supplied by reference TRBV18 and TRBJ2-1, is NAGVMQNPRHLVRRRGQEARLRCSPMKGHSHVYWYRQLPEEGLKFMVYLQKENIIDESGMPKERFSAEFPKEGPSILRIQQVVRGDSAAYFCASSPPATVTYNEQFFGPGTRLTVL.

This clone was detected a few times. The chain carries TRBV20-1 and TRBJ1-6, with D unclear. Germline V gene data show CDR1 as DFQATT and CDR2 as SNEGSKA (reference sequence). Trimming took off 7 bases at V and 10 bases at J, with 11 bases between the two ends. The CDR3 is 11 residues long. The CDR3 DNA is TGCAGTGTCTCCGGAGGGTCACCCCTCCACTTT. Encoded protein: CSVSGGSPLHF.

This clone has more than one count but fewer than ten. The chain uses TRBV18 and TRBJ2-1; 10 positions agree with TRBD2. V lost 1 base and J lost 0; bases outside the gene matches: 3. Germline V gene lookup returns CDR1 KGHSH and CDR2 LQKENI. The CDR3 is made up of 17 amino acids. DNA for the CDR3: TGTGCCAGCTCACCACGAGCGGGGGGGCCCTCCTACAATGAGCAGTTCTTC. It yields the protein CASSPRAGGPSYNEQFF.

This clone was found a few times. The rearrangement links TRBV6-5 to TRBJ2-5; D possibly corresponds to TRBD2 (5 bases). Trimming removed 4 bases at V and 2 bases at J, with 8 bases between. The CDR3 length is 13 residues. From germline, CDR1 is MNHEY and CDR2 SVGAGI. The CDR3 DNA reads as TGTGCCAGCAGTTCTCGGGGTCAAGAGACCCAGTACTTC. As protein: CASSSRGQETQYF.

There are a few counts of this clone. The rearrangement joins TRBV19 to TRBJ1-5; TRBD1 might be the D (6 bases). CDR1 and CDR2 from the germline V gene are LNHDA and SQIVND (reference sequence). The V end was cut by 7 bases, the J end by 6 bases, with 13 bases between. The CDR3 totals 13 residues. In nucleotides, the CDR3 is TGTGCCAGTAATCGGGGGGCCGGTCAGCCCCAGCATTTT. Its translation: CASNRGAGQPQHF.

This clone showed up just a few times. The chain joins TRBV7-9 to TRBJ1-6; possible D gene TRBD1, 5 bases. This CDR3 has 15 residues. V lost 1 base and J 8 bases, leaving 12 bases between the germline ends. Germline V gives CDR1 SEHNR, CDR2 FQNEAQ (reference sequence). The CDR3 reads CASSLEGVRYSPLHF. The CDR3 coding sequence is TGTGCCAGCAGCTTAGAAGGGGTCCGCTATTCACCCCTCCACTTT.